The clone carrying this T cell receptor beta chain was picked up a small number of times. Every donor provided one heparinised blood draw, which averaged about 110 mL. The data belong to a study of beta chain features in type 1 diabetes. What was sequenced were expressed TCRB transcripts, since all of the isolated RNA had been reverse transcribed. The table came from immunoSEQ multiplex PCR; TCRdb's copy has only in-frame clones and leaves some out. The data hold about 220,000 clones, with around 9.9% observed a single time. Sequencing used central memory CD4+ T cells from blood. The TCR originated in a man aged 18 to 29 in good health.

CDR3 protein: CASSLSPSGYTEAFF. The CDR3 nucleotides read TGTGCCAGCAGCTTATCCCCCTCAGGGTACACTGAAGCTTTCTTT. The chain combines TRBV7-2 with TRBJ1-1; D is possibly TRBD1 (5 bases). Trimming took 2 bases from V and 3 from J, leaving 13 bases between them. Germline V gene sequence: CDR1 SGHTA, CDR2 FQGNSA. The CDR3 covers 15 residues.